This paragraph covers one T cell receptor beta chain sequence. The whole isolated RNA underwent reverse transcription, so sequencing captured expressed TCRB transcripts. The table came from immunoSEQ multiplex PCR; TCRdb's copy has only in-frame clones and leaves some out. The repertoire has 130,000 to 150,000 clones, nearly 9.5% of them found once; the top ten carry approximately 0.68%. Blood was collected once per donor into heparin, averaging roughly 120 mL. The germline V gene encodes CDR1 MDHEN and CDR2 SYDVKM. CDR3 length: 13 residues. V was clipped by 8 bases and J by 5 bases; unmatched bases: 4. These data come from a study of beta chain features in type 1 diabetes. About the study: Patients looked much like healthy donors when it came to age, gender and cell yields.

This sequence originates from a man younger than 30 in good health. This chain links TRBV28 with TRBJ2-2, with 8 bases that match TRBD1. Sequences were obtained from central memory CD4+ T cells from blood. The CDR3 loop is CASGWTGTGELFF. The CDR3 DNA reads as TGTGCCAGCGGGTGGACAGGGACCGGGGAGCTGTTTTTT.